The sequence of this T cell receptor (beta chain) was determined in a study of CD8+CD57+ T cells in acquired aplastic anemia. Patients selected for sequencing had displayed CD8+CD57+ cell expansion by flow cytometry. Patients were treatment-naive when blood was sampled. J lost 10 bases, V lost 5 bases, and 10 bases had no gene match. Germline values: CDR1 SGHAT, CDR2 FQDESV (reference sequence). The CDR3 is 14 amino acids. TCR beta VDJ and CDR3 profiles were obtained from a genomic DNA template. TCRdb ran MiXCR on the reads and lists one entry per CDR3 protein. The sample carries approximately 170,000 distinct CDR3 sequences, approximately 44% recorded once. Ten or more counts support this clonotype.

This receptor was identified in a human donor with aplastic anemia. Sample: sorted CD4+, CD8+, or CD8+CD57+ T cells (not recorded which) from PBMCs. V and J are TRBV11-1 and TRBJ2-1; 8 nucleotides match TRBD2. DNA of the CDR3: TGTGCCAGCAGCCCGCCCGGGGGGGGGGGAGAGCAGTTCTTC. Protein sequence: CASSPPGGGGEQFF. Looking up the rest from reference TRBV11-1 and TRBJ2-1 gives the full variable domain: EAEVAQSPRYKITEKSQAVAFWCDPISGHATLYWYRQILGQGPELLVQFQDESVVDDSQLPKDRFSAERLKGVDSTLKIQPAELGDSAMYLCASSPPGGGGEQFFGPGTRLTVL.